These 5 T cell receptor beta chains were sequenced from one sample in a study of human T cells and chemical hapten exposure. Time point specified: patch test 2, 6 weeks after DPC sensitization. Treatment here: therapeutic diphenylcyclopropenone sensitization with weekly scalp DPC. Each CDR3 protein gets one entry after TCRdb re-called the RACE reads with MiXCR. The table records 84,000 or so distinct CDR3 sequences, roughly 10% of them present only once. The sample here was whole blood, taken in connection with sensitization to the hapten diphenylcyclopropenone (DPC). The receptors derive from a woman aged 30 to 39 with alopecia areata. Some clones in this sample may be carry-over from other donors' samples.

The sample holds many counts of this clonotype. The CDR3 reads CASSLRREQEGPQPQHF. The CDR3 bases are TGTGCCAGCAGCTTAAGAAGGGAACAGGAGGGCCCTCAGCCCCAGCATTTT. The chain couples TRBV7-8 to TRBJ1-5; TRBD1 might be the D (5 bases). CDR3 length: 17 residues. The V and J ends lost 2 bases and 6 bases respectively, with 20 bases between them. CDR1 is SGHVS, CDR2 FQNEAQ, per germline. Complete variable domain (other parts from reference TRBV7-8 and TRBJ1-5): GAGVSQSPRYKVAKRGQDVALRCDPISGHVSLFWYQQALGQGPEFLTYFQNEAQLDKSGLPSDRFFAERPEGSVSTLKIQRTQQEDSAVYLCASSLRREQEGPQPQHFGDGTRLSIL.

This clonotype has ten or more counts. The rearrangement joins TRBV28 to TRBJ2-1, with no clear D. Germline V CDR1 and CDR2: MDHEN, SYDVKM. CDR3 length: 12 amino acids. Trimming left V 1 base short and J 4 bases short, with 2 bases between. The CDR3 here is CASSLSYNEQFF. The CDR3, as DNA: TGTGCCAGCAGTTTATCGTACAATGAGCAGTTCTTC.

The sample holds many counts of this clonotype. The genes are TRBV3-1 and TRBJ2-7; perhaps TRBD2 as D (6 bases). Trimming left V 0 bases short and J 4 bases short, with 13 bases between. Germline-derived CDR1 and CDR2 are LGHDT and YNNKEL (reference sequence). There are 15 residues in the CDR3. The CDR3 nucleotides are TGTGCCAGCAGCCAAGATATCGGTAGCGGATACGAGCAGTACTTC. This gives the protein CASSQDIGSGYEQYF.

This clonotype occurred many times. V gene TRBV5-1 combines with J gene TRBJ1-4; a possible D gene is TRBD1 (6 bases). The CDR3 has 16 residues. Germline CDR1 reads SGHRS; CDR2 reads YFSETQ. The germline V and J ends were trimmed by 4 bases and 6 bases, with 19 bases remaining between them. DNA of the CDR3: TGCGCCAGCAGCCAAAAGATTTGGACAGTGGATGAAAAACTGTTTTTT. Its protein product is CASSQKIWTVDEKLFF.

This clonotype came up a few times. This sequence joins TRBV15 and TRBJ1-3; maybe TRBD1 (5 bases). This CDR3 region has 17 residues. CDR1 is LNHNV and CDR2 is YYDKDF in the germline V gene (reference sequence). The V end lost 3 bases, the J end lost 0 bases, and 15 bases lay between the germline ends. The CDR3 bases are TGTGCCACCAGCAGCTCTCAGGGACCTGACTCTGGAAACACCATATATTTT. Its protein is CATSSSQGPDSGNTIYF.